These 26 T cell receptor beta chains were all obtained from the same sample, sequenced in a study of CD8+ T cells in alopecia areata. This sample's treatment: oral pan-JAK inhibitor, 5-10 mg twice daily. Reverse transcription of extracted RNA yielded cDNA, which provided the sequencing template. The protocol was immunoSEQ multiplex PCR, while the TCRdb copy is restricted to in-frame clones and leaves out a portion. The sample yields 150,000 or so clones, around three fifths seen once. The sequences come from CD4+ T cells sorted from blood, collected at week 4, from a patient treated with tofacitinib. The receptors were sampled from a human donor with alopecia areata.

The rearrangement joins TRBV29-1 to TRBJ2-1; 7 nucleotides line up with TRBD2. J lost 7 bases, V lost 7 bases, and 13 bases had no gene match. Germline-derived CDR1 and CDR2 are SQVTM and ANQGSEA. This CDR3 contains 14 residues. The CDR3 nucleotides read TGCAGCGCGACCGGGACTAAAGGCGTAAATGAGCAGTTCTTC. Protein sequence: CSATGTKGVNEQFF.

The J gene is TRBJ1-1, the V gene TRBV29-1; D may be TRBD1 (6 bases). The CDR3 spans 12 residues. From germline, CDR1 is SQVTM and CDR2 ANQGSEA. The V end was cut by 6 bases, the J end by 5 bases, with 13 bases between. CDR3 in DNA: TGCAGCGTCCTAGGGGGGGGAACTGAAGCTTTCTTT. This encodes CSVLGGGTEAFF. Using reference TRBV29-1 and TRBJ1-1 for the parts outside the CDR3, the full variable domain is SAVISQKPSRDICQRGTSLTIQCQVDSQVTMMFWYRQQPGQSLTLIATANQGSEATYESGFVIDKFPISRPNLTFSTLTVSNMSPEDSSIYLCSVLGGGTEAFFGQGTRLTVV.

The gene calls are TRBV4-3 and TRBJ1-2, with D tentatively TRBD1 (5 bases). This CDR3 has 15 residues. V lost 0 bases to trimming and J lost 5 bases, with 13 bases between them. CDR1 is LGHNA, CDR2 YSLEER, per germline. The CDR3 coding sequence is TGCGCCAGCAGCCAAGATCTCCAGGGAGGGTATGGCTACACCTTC. The encoded protein is CASSQDLQGGYGYTF.

With regard to this clone: This may arise from a read error, as a much more abundant clone is one base away. J is TRBJ2-5 and V is TRBV7-2; D not certain. The CDR3 length is 13 residues. The germline gives CDR1 SGHTA, CDR2 FQGNSA. V lost 0 bases, J lost 2 bases, and 4 bases lay in between. The CDR3 spells CASSLARQETQYF. CDR3 DNA sequence: TGTGCCAGCAGCTTAGCGCGACAAGAGACCCAGTACTTC.

The rearrangement joins TRBV4-1 to TRBJ2-7; a possible D gene is TRBD1 (6 bases). The V end lost 0 bases, the J end lost 2 bases, and 17 bases lay between the germline ends. CDR3 length: 17 residues. CDR1 and CDR2 from the germline V gene are MGHRA and YSYEKL. CDR3 residues: CASSQDLRGDSPYEQYF. CDR3 in DNA: TGCGCCAGCAGCCAAGATCTCAGGGGCGACTCCCCCTACGAGCAGTACTTC.

This clone was recorded once. This rearrangement joins TRBV5-1 to TRBJ2-5, with D tentatively TRBD1 or TRBD2 (5 bases each). The CDR3 spans 14 residues. V gave up 4 bases and J gave up 1 base, with 11 bases separating them. Germline values: CDR1 SGHRS, CDR2 YFSETQ. CDR3 residues: CASSHGAVQETQYF. DNA for the CDR3: TGCGCCAGCAGCCACGGGGCAGTCCAAGAGACCCAGTACTTC.

The chain employs TRBV30 and TRBJ1-6; D gene uncertain. The CDR3 spans 15 residues. V was trimmed by 0 bases and J by 3 bases, leaving 9 bases between them. Germline CDR1 is GTSNPN and CDR2 is SVGIG (reference sequence). This CDR3 reads CAWSVKVGYNSPLHF. The CDR3 DNA reads TGTGCCTGGAGTGTAAAAGTGGGCTATAATTCACCCCTCCACTTT. Full variable domain (remainder filled in from reference TRBV30 and TRBJ1-6): SQTIHQWPATLVQPVGSPLSLECTVEGTSNPNLYWYRQAAGRGLQLLFYSVGIGQISSEVPQNLSASRPQDRQFILSSKKLLLSDSGFYLCAWSVKVGYNSPLHFGNGTRLTVT.

This chain links TRBV7-2 with TRBJ2-5; D perhaps matches TRBD2 (7 bases). This CDR3 has 14 amino acids. CDR1 is SGHTA, CDR2 FQGNSA, per germline. The ends were cut back, 5 bases at V and 5 bases at J, with 15 bases in the middle. The DNA for the CDR3 is TGTGCCAGCAGCCGGCGGGGGCCGAGGGAGACCCAGTACTTC. Its protein is CASSRRGPRETQYF.

The chain recombines TRBV25-1 with TRBJ1-5; no reliable D call. CDR1 and CDR2 from the germline V gene are MGHDK and SYGVNS. This CDR3 contains 15 residues. Trimming removed 5 bases at V and 4 bases at J, with 15 bases between. The CDR3: CASSLTPLGNQPQHF. CDR3 nucleotides: TGTGCCAGCAGTCTCACACCCCTGGGGAATCAGCCCCAGCATTTT.

This sequence joins TRBV11-2 and TRBJ2-2; D is unclear. The CDR3 length is 14 residues. V was trimmed by 1 base and J by 3 bases, leaving 6 bases between them. Germline V gene lookup returns CDR1 SGHAT and CDR2 FQNNGV. In nucleotides, the CDR3 is TGTGCCAGCAGCTTAGTGTCAGACACCGGGGAGCTGTTTTTT. This gives the protein CASSLVSDTGELFF.

The chain employs TRBV11-1 and TRBJ2-7; D is undetermined. V was cut by 2 bases and J by 2 bases, with 7 bases left in between. Germline V gene sequence: CDR1 SGHAT, CDR2 FQDESV (reference sequence). The CDR3 contains 13 residues. This CDR3 is CASSLPETYEQYF. CDR3 DNA: TGTGCCAGCAGCTTACCAGAGACCTACGAGCAGTACTTC. The variable domain in full, with the rest retrieved from reference TRBV11-1 and TRBJ2-7, is EAEVAQSPRYKITEKSQAVAFWCDPISGHATLYWYRQILGQGPELLVQFQDESVVDDSQLPKDRFSAERLKGVDSTLKIQPAELGDSAMYLCASSLPETYEQYFGPGTRLTVT.

This chain joins TRBV29-1 and TRBJ2-5, with D tentatively TRBD1 (7 bases). CDR3 length equals 14 residues. Germline assignment: CDR1 SQVTM and CDR2 ANQGSEA. The V end lost 4 bases, the J end lost 4 bases, and 16 bases lay between the germline ends. The CDR3 DNA reads TGCAGCGTTGGCCAGACAGGGCGGGGAGAGACCCAGTACTTC. Residues: CSVGQTGRGETQYF.

This clone turned up a few times. This chain uses TRBV25-1 with TRBJ2-5, with 9 nucleotides matching TRBD1. Germline V gene lookup returns CDR1 MGHDK and CDR2 SYGVNS. CDR3 length: 15 residues. J lost 5 bases, V lost 2 bases, and 6 bases had no gene match. The CDR3 DNA is TGTGCCAGCAGTGAAGGACAGGGGTTTTTGGAGACCCAGTACTTC. Encoded protein: CASSEGQGFLETQYF.

This clone appeared a few times. The V call is TRBV18, the J call TRBJ2-7, with TRBD1 matching 8 bases. The CDR3 runs to 14 residues. Germline values: CDR1 KGHSH, CDR2 LQKENI. V shed 3 bases, J shed 6 bases, and the junction held 7 bases outside the gene matches. In DNA form, the CDR3 reads TGTGCCAGCTCACCCGGGACAGGCCGCCGCGAGCAGTACTTC. Protein product: CASSPGTGRREQYF.

This clone occurred once. The gene calls are TRBV29-1 and TRBJ1-2, with TRBD1 as a possible D gene (5 bases). This CDR3 spans 14 amino acids. With 0 bases removed from V and 6 bases from J, the gap between germline ends came to 14 bases. Germline V gene lookup returns CDR1 SQVTM and CDR2 ANQGSEA. As DNA, the CDR3 is TGCAGCGTTGAAGAAGGGGTTTCGTCGGATGGCTACACCTTC. Protein product: CSVEEGVSSDGYTF.

The chain is built from TRBV25-1 and TRBJ1-1, with D perhaps TRBD1 (5 bases). The V end lost 3 bases, the J end lost 6 bases, and 14 bases lay between the germline ends. The CDR3 runs 14 residues. Germline V CDR1 and CDR2: MGHDK, SYGVNS. CDR3 protein: CASSDWGRGPEAFF. In DNA, the CDR3 is TGTGCCAGCAGTGATTGGGGAAGGGGACCTGAAGCTTTCTTT.

The chain couples TRBV7-2 to TRBJ2-4; 9 bases match TRBD2. From germline, CDR1 is SGHTA and CDR2 FQGNSA. The V segment lost 5 bases and the J segment 15 bases; nucleotides outside the gene matches: 11. The CDR3 is made up of 13 amino acids. In DNA form, the CDR3 reads TGTGCCAGCAGCCCAGCGGGGCGGGGGGGCTGGTACTTC. It yields the protein CASSPAGRGGWYF.

The chain recombines TRBV25-1 with TRBJ2-7, with D perhaps TRBD1 (5 bases). V shed 6 bases and J shed 3 bases, with 9 bases lying between them. This CDR3 contains 12 residues. CDR1 is MGHDK and CDR2 is SYGVNS in the germline V gene. CDR3 residues: CASSKTGYEQYF. CDR3 DNA sequence: TGTGCCAGCAGCAAAACAGGCTACGAGCAGTACTTC.

This chain joins TRBV30 and TRBJ1-1; maybe TRBD1 (5 bases). Between the trimmed V and J ends, which lost 8 bases and 6 bases, there was a span of 7 bases. This CDR3 is 9 amino acids long. Per germline, CDR1 GTSNPN and CDR2 SVGIG (reference sequence). CDR3 protein: CAGGAEAFF. The DNA of the CDR3 is TGTGCCGGGGGGGCTGAAGCTTTCTTT. The complete variable domain, with remaining parts taken from reference TRBV30 and TRBJ1-1, reads SQTIHQWPATLVQPVGSPLSLECTVEGTSNPNLYWYRQAAGRGLQLLFYSVGIGQISSEVPQNLSASRPQDRQFILSSKKLLLSDSGFYLCAGGAEAFFGQGTRLTVV.

The chain has TRBV29-1 and TRBJ1-2; D gene ambiguous. The V gene's germline CDR1 is SQVTM and CDR2 ANQGSEA. V shed 6 bases and J shed 8 bases, with 10 bases lying between them. There are 10 residues in the CDR3. The CDR3 DNA follows: TGCAGCGTCTCCAACGGGGGCTACACCTTC. Protein: CSVSNGGYTF.

V usage is TRBV5-6 and J usage is TRBJ1-5; D may be TRBD1 (5 bases). Germline V CDR1 and CDR2: SGHDT, YYEEEE. The CDR3 extends over 14 amino acids. Trimming shortened V by 0 bases and J by 6 bases, and 10 bases separated the two germline ends. CDR3 region: CASSLDQGGQPQHF. In DNA, the CDR3 is TGTGCCAGCAGCTTGGACCAGGGCGGTCAGCCCCAGCATTTT.

The chain combines TRBV5-1 with TRBJ2-1; weak D call: TRBD1 (6 bases). The CDR3 has 14 residues. V lost 4 bases, J lost 6 bases, and 14 bases lay in between. Per the germline V gene, CDR1 is SGHRS and CDR2 is YFSETQ. The DNA of the CDR3 is TGCGCCAGCAGCGCCCAACAGGGTTCCAATGAGCAGTTCTTC. Its protein is CASSAQQGSNEQFF. Full variable domain (remainder filled in from reference TRBV5-1 and TRBJ2-1): KAGVTQTPRYLIKTRGQQVTLSCSPISGHRSVSWYQQTPGQGLQFLFEYFSETQRNKGNFPGRFSGRQFSNSRSEMNVSTLELGDSALYLCASSAQQGSNEQFFGPGTRLTVL.

The rearrangement joins TRBV18 to TRBJ1-5; no firm D call. In germline, CDR1 is KGHSH, CDR2 LQKENI. CDR3 length: 13 residues. Trimming removed 8 bases from V and 0 bases from J, with 8 bases in between. CDR3 nucleotide sequence: TGTGCCAGCACCCAGGATAGCAATCAGCCCCAGCATTTT. It yields the protein CASTQDSNQPQHF.

This clone was seen a handful of times. This chain joins TRBV7-2 and TRBJ2-1, with TRBD1 as a possible D gene (6 bases). The CDR3 has 14 residues. With 2 bases removed from V and 6 bases from J, the gap between germline ends came to 11 bases. Germline CDR1 reads SGHTA; CDR2 reads FQGNSA. The CDR3 sequence: CASSLRGSANEQFF. The CDR3 nucleotides are TGTGCCAGCAGCTTAAGGGGGAGTGCCAATGAGCAGTTCTTC. Supplemented by reference TRBV7-2 and TRBJ2-1, the full variable domain reads GAGVSQSPSNKVTEKGKDVELRCDPISGHTALYWYRQSLGQGLEFLIYFQGNSAPDKSGLPSDRFSAERTGGSVSTLTIQRTQQEDSAVYLCASSLRGSANEQFFGPGTRLTVL.

The chain is built from TRBV30 and TRBJ1-6, with D unresolved. In germline, CDR1 is GTSNPN, CDR2 SVGIG (reference sequence). The CDR3 runs to 12 residues. V lost 4 bases and J 5 bases, leaving 6 bases between the germline ends. CDR3 nucleotides: TGTGCCTGGACAGTTAATAATTCACCCCTCCACTTT. It yields the protein CAWTVNNSPLHF.

V usage is TRBV2 and J usage is TRBJ2-7; 7 nucleotides line up with TRBD1. Unmatched junction bases numbered 4, after V lost 5 bases and J lost 6 bases. The CDR3 has 12 amino acids. Germline CDR1 reads SNHLY; CDR2 reads FYNNEI. CDR3 coding DNA: TGTGCCAGCAGTCGACAGGGCCCCGAGCAGTACTTC. It codes for CASSRQGPEQYF.